The present T cell receptor beta chain was sequenced within a study of T cell responses to AZD1222 COVID-19 vaccine (dated by TCRdb to the early 2020s). In terms of the full investigation: TCR sequencing covered 230 or so trial participants: around 210 given two doses of AZD1222 and some 25 given two doses of MenACWY control vaccine. Trial participants were enrolled by age into subgroups of 18-55, 56-69 and 70-plus years, and roughly 150, 30 and 60 TCR-sequenced participants, respectively, were included in these subgroups. General study outcomes and caveats: Participants were mostly white British, with more females than males. The authors suggested clonal diversity may have been underestimated. In the small 56-69-year group, the increase in depth fell short of significance, most likely because of low power. Conclusions about previously exposed vaccinees are limited, since just five or six AZD1222 recipients were seropositive for SARS-CoV-2 at baseline. Because no samples from the day 14 peak response were available, repertoires could be characterized only after the peak T cell response. Spike-specific TCR breadth and depth rose significantly after two AZD1222 doses compared with day 0 and with MenACWY recipients. Epitopes outside the regions mutated in the B.1.351 and B.1.1.7 variants were reportedly recognized by nearly half of the unique spike-specific TCRs. The vaccine-associated CD4 TCRs covered the entire spike protein, and the dominant responses fell in regions 160-218 and 743-854.

Sample time point, as interpreted from the label and publication: about 28 days (+/-7) after the second vaccine dose. AZD1222 recipients given second doses at about 4 weeks or at about 12 weeks were pooled, since spike-specific TCR depth and breadth were not found to differ between the two schedules. Vaccinee samples were obtained from the UK trials COV001 and COV002, which included a single-blind randomized controlled phase 2/3 trial of AZD1222 (ChAdOx1 nCoV-19) in healthy adults. For TCRbeta chain sequencing, PBMC samples were collected from trial participants at day 0 and at day 28 after the second dose. As to this clone: The antigen it binds to is not known. There are no base qualities to consult, and no much larger clone falls within one base.

The CDR3 regions of human TCRbeta chains were subjected to immunosequencing. As for the original processing: Repertoire TCRs were matched against a reference library of SARS-CoV-2-specific TCRs generated with the MIRA antigen-specificity platform. Breadth meant the fraction of unique TCRs that were SARS-CoV-2-associated, whereas depth meant the fraction of total T cells that were SARS-CoV-2-associated. Using the MIRA data, each spike-specific TCR was mapped to the spike region that the TCR reacts to and placed in a CD4 or CD8 class. Log10-transformed breadth and depth values were compared by one-way ANOVA with Sidak's multiple comparisons tests. Entries here come from immuneACCESS through TCRdb and include only in-frame sequences with V and J called. Some clones fail to appear in such tables; in the studies checked, an unresolved V gene covers under half of the shortfall, and the cause of the remainder is unknown. That table supplies the V and J calls and clone size; D and trimming were determined from the DNA. This sample gives roughly 100,000 clones in total; 88% of them show up just once. The top ten clonotypes cover approximately 15% of the sample.

The CDR3 measures 14 amino acids from cysteine to phenylalanine. Of the read, only the CDR3 DNA is kept; its 42 bases are in frame from base 1. Clipping removes 9 bases from V and 2 bases from J, with 8 as the unmatched junction base count. The germline V gene encodes CDR1 MNHEY and CDR2 SVGAGI. The specimen comprised peripheral blood, sampled 28 days after the second AZD1222 dose. This TCR was sampled from an adult who received the AZD1222 COVID-19 vaccine. The rearranged chain carries TRBV6-5 and TRBJ2-7, with 9 junctional bases fitting TRBD1. The CDR3: CASLDGTGTYEQYF. The DNA sequence is TGTGCCAGTCTCGATGGGACAGGGACCTACGAGCAGTACTTC.